These 31 T cell receptor beta chains share one sample of origin, sequenced in a study of T cell responses to AZD1222 COVID-19 vaccine. The table came from immunoSEQ multiplex PCR; TCRdb's copy has only in-frame clones and leaves some out. The repertoire holds about 150,000 clones, 90% to 95% seen once, with around 2.5% in the top ten. The specimen was peripheral blood, collected on day 0 of AZD1222 vaccination. All receptors come from an adult in good health.

The chain joins TRBV25-1 to TRBJ2-1; D gene ambiguous. Trimming took 4 bases from V and 1 from J, leaving 14 bases between them. The germline V gene has CDR1 MGHDK and CDR2 SYGVNS. The CDR3 has 16 amino acids. CDR3 sequence (DNA): TGTGCCAGCAGTGCGAGTATGAGCGTATCCTACAATGAGCAGTTCTTC. Protein product: CASSASMSVSYNEQFF.

This clone was counted between two and nine times. The chain employs TRBV6-5 and TRBJ2-7; 11 bases are shared with TRBD1. There are 14 residues in the CDR3. Per the germline V gene, CDR1 is MNHEY and CDR2 is SVGAGI. V shed 7 bases and J 9 bases; nucleotides not matched to a gene: 11. The CDR3 protein is CASKPGTGGSRQYF. The CDR3 DNA sequence: TGTGCCAGCAAACCCGGGACAGGGGGTTCCCGGCAGTACTTC.

V and J are TRBV7-3 and TRBJ2-3, with unresolved D. The CDR3 sequence is 14 residues long. V was trimmed by 6 bases and J by 7 bases, leaving 17 bases between them. Germline V gene data show CDR1 as SGHTA and CDR2 as FQGTGA. CDR3 DNA: TGTGCCAGCAGTCAAGGAAGTGCGTCTAATACGCAGTATTTT. It is translated as CASSQGSASNTQYF.

The rearrangement joins TRBV9 to TRBJ1-6, with D hard to call. V was pared by 0 bases and J by 10 bases, with 8 bases between. CDR3 length: 13 residues. The germline CDR1 and CDR2 sequences are SGDLS and YYNGEE. The CDR3, as DNA: TGTGCCAGCAGCGTAGAGCACGGATCACCCCTCCACTTT. This encodes CASSVEHGSPLHF.

The V and J genes are TRBV5-4 and TRBJ2-1; 10 bases match TRBD2. The germline V gene encodes CDR1 SGHNT and CDR2 YYREEE (reference sequence). The CDR3 length is 15 residues. V lost 2 bases to trimming and J lost 5 bases; unmatched junction nucleotides: 4. This CDR3 is CASSFPSGGHNEQFF. The CDR3 DNA sequence: TGTGCCAGCAGCTTCCCTAGCGGGGGCCACAATGAGCAGTTCTTC. The full variable domain, rest sourced from reference TRBV5-4 and TRBJ2-1, is ETGVTQSPTHLIKTRGQQVTLRCSSQSGHNTVSWYQQALGQGPQFIFQYYREEENGRGNFPPRFSGLQFPNYSSELNVNALELDDSALYLCASSFPSGGHNEQFFGPGTRLTVL.

The chain uses TRBV5-1 and TRBJ2-1, with 13 bases fitting TRBD2. The CDR3 runs to 19 residues. V dropped 3 bases and J dropped 8; count of bases not matched to a gene: 17. The V gene's germline CDR1 is SGHRS and CDR2 YFSETQ. CDR3 sequence: CASSSAQRLAGGDGDEQFF. In DNA form, the CDR3 reads TGCGCCAGCAGCTCCGCCCAAAGACTAGCGGGAGGTGATGGCGATGAGCAGTTCTTC.

This clone was found a few times. The chain combines TRBV27 with TRBJ2-7; TRBD1 matches at 9 bases. CDR3 size: 15 residues. Unmatched junction bases numbered 6, after V lost 6 bases and J lost 0 bases. Germline lookup yields CDR1 MNHEY and CDR2 SMNVEV (reference sequence). The CDR3 DNA reads as TGTGCCAGCAGCCGAACAGGGGGCCTCTCCTACGAGCAGTACTTC. This translates into CASSRTGGLSYEQYF.

The rearrangement links TRBV6-5 to TRBJ1-1; D remains ambiguous. Trimming took off 1 base at V and 1 base at J, with 4 bases between the two ends. The CDR3 has 13 residues. Germline-derived CDR1 and CDR2 are MNHEY and SVGAGI. CDR3 DNA: TGTGCCAGCAGTTACTGGGGGAACACTGAAGCTTTCTTT. Amino acid sequence: CASSYWGNTEAFF.

The V and J genes are TRBV5-6 and TRBJ1-1; TRBD1 matches at 9 bases. The germline V gene encodes CDR1 SGHDT and CDR2 YYEEEE. The CDR3 is made up of 14 amino acids. The ends lost 4 bases at V and 5 bases at J; junction bases unmatched: 6. CDR3 nucleotides: TGTGCCAGCAGCGGTACAGGGGGCCGTACTGAAGCTTTCTTT. This translates into CASSGTGGRTEAFF. The variable domain in full, completed from reference TRBV5-6 and TRBJ1-1, reads DAGVTQSPTHLIKTRGQQVTLRCSPKSGHDTVSWYQQALGQGPQFIFQYYEEEERQRGNFPDRFSGHQFPNYSSELNVNALLLGDSALYLCASSGTGGRTEAFFGQGTRLTVV.

The rearrangement joins TRBV2 to TRBJ2-7; TRBD1 matches at 7 bases. The junction had 8 bases not matched to a gene; V was cut back by 4 bases and J by 2 bases. The CDR3 totals 15 residues. Germline V CDR1 and CDR2: SNHLY, FYNNEI. CDR3 nucleotides: TGTGCCAGCAGTGTTGGTCAAGGGGGCCCCTACGAGCAGTACTTC. The encoded protein is CASSVGQGGPYEQYF.

This clone was counted only a few times. This sequence joins TRBV18 and TRBJ1-5; weak D call: TRBD1 (5 bases). Between the trimmed V and J ends, which lost 5 bases and 5 bases, there was a span of 13 bases. CDR1 is KGHSH, CDR2 LQKENI, per germline. CDR3 size: 14 residues. The CDR3 DNA reads as TGTGCCAGCTCATCGGGGACCGCCGATCAGCCCCAGCATTTT. Its protein product is CASSSGTADQPQHF.

The rearrangement uses TRBV27 and TRBJ1-5; D possibly corresponds to TRBD1 (5 bases). V lost 2 bases and J lost 8, with 13 bases in between. Germline V gene sequence: CDR1 MNHEY, CDR2 SMNVEV (reference sequence). The CDR3 covers 14 residues. The chain's CDR3 is CASSLLGGSEPQHF. The CDR3 bases are TGTGCCAGCAGTTTACTTGGGGGAAGTGAGCCCCAGCATTTT.

V usage is TRBV6-4 and J usage is TRBJ2-2; a weak D match, TRBD1 (6 bases). The V gene lost 5 bases and the J gene lost 7 bases, with 8 bases spanning the gap. The germline CDR1 and CDR2 sequences are MRHNA and SNTAGT. The CDR3 has 12 residues. The CDR3: CASSSGVGELFF. DNA for the CDR3: TGTGCCAGCAGTTCAGGGGTCGGGGAGCTGTTTTTT.

The sample holds one count of this clone. This CDR3 is also generated by other DNA sequences in the sample. The rearrangement uses TRBV3-1 (or the pseudogene TRBV3-2) and TRBJ1-1; a weak D match, TRBD1 (5 bases). CDR1 and CDR2 from the germline V gene are LGHDT and YNNKEL (reference sequence). The CDR3 has 14 residues. The V gene lost 1 base and the J gene lost 1 base, with 7 bases spanning the gap. The CDR3 here is CASSQVQGNTEAFF. The CDR3 nucleotides read TGTGCCAGCAGCCAAGTGCAGGGGAACACTGAAGCTTTCTTT.

This chain joins TRBV9 and TRBJ1-2, with 9 bases identical to TRBD1. There are 14 residues in the CDR3. V shed 4 bases and J 4 bases; nucleotides not matched to a gene: 5. Germline V CDR1 and CDR2: SGDLS, YYNGEE. The CDR3 region is CASSNTGQGYGYTF. DNA for the CDR3: TGTGCCAGCAGCAATACGGGACAGGGCTATGGCTACACCTTC.

The V and J genes are TRBV28 and TRBJ2-7, with D hard to call. The CDR3 contains 14 residues. V was clipped by 3 bases and J by 0 bases, with 9 bases between them. CDR1 is MDHEN, CDR2 SYDVKM, per germline. CDR3 in DNA: TGTGCCAGCAGTTTGTCGATGTCCTCCTACGAGCAGTACTTC. This codes for CASSLSMSSYEQYF.

This clone was recorded once. The CDR3 DNA is TGTGCCAGTAGTATGGGTAGGGGGCGTAAGAACACTGAAGCTTTCTTT. It codes for CASSMGRGRKNTEAFF. The chain has TRBV19 and TRBJ1-1; 7 bases are a match to TRBD1. Germline CDR1 LNHDA, CDR2 SQIVND (reference sequence). Trimming at V came to 3 bases and at J to 1 base, leaving 8 bases not matched to a gene. CDR3 length: 16 residues.

As to this clone: Within the sample, other DNA sequences also encode this same CDR3. This chain links TRBV5-1 with TRBJ1-5; TRBD1 is a possible D gene (6 bases). The CDR3 is 15 residues long. The V end was cut by 4 bases, the J end by 0 bases, with 11 bases between. The V gene's germline CDR1 is SGHRS and CDR2 YFSETQ. The CDR3 here is CASSRGQGSNQPQHF. In DNA form, the CDR3 reads TGCGCCAGCAGCCGGGGGCAGGGTAGCAATCAGCCCCAGCATTTT.

The chain recombines TRBV27 with TRBJ1-1; D call uncertain. Germline CDR1 MNHEY, CDR2 SMNVEV (reference sequence). Trimming removed 8 bases at V and 5 bases at J, with 18 bases between. This CDR3 is built from 14 residues. The CDR3 nucleotides are TGTGCCAGCCGGCGCGTCGGCGCGGGGACTGAAGCTTTCTTT. This translates into CASRRVGAGTEAFF.

CDR3 nucleotides: TGTGCCAGCAGCCAGCCGGGACAGGGTCAGCCCCAGCATTTT. Residues: CASSQPGQGQPQHF. The V call is TRBV5-4, the J call TRBJ1-5; 9 bases are a match to TRBD1. This CDR3 is built from 14 residues. Germline V gene lookup returns CDR1 SGHNT and CDR2 YYREEE (reference sequence). V was clipped by 4 bases and J by 6 bases; unmatched bases: 5.

This clone appeared a single time. The chain carries TRBV5-1 and TRBJ2-3; unclear D gene. The CDR3 length is 15 residues. Trimming shortened V by 0 bases and J by 7 bases, and 15 bases separated the two germline ends. Looked up from germline, CDR1 is SGHRS and CDR2 is YFSETQ. CDR3 DNA sequence: TGCGCCAGCAGCTTGGGCAACTCCGGGCCACATACGCAGTATTTT. Translation: CASSLGNSGPHTQYF.

The V and J genes are TRBV6-4 and TRBJ2-2; possibly TRBD1 for D (7 bases). Trimming took off 5 bases at V and 2 bases at J, with 12 bases between the two ends. Germline lookup yields CDR1 MRHNA and CDR2 SNTAGT. CDR3 length: 15 amino acids. The CDR3 spells CASSSGGLNTGELFF. The CDR3 nucleotides are TGTGCCAGCAGTTCAGGGGGGCTTAACACCGGGGAGCTGTTTTTT.

The chain joins TRBV5-5 to TRBJ2-7; 10 bases are shared with TRBD1. This CDR3 has 16 amino acids. Trimming at V came to 4 bases and at J to 0 bases, leaving 7 bases not matched to a gene. Germline CDR1 reads SGHKS; CDR2 reads YYEKEE (reference sequence). For the CDR3, the DNA is TGTGCCAGCAGCCCTCCGGGACAGGGGATCTCCTACGAGCAGTACTTC. Protein sequence: CASSPPGQGISYEQYF.

The rearrangement joins TRBV5-5 to TRBJ2-5, with TRBD2 matching 8 bases. V shed 5 bases, J shed 5 bases, and the junction held 2 bases outside the gene matches. The CDR3 has 12 amino acids. Per the germline V gene, CDR1 is SGHKS and CDR2 is YYEKEE (reference sequence). In DNA, the CDR3 is TGTGCCAGCAGTGCTAGCGGGGAGACCCAGTACTTC. Amino acids: CASSASGETQYF.

J is TRBJ1-5 and V is TRBV20-1; D unclear. Deletions cut 3 bases from V and 6 bases from J, with 18 bases between. CDR1 and CDR2 (germline): DFQATT, SNEGSKA (reference sequence). This CDR3 comprises 15 residues. The CDR3 reads CSASPGGASRQPQHF. The CDR3 nucleotides are TGCAGTGCTAGTCCCGGAGGAGCATCCCGTCAGCCCCAGCATTTT.

V and J are TRBV7-2 and TRBJ1-1; D might be TRBD1 (5 bases). Trimming stripped 5 bases from V and 5 bases from J, with 21 bases between. CDR1 is SGHTA, CDR2 FQGNSA, per germline. The CDR3 has 16 amino acids. The CDR3 protein is CASSRTGTPLVTEAFF. CDR3 in DNA: TGTGCCAGCAGCCGGACCGGGACGCCCCTTGTTACTGAAGCTTTCTTT.

The gene calls are TRBV19 and TRBJ2-6, with D maybe TRBD2 (8 bases). With 3 bases removed from V and 2 bases from J, the gap between germline ends came to 20 bases. The germline V gene has CDR1 LNHDA and CDR2 SQIVND (reference sequence). The CDR3 spans 19 residues. The CDR3 coding sequence is TGTGCCAGTAGTATTGCGTTGGGGACTAGGGGGCCTGGGGCCAACGTCCTGACTTTC. Its protein is CASSIALGTRGPGANVLTF. The whole variable domain, remainder taken from reference TRBV19 and TRBJ2-6, is DGGITQSPKYLFRKEGQNVTLSCEQNLNHDAMYWYRQDPGQGLRLIYYSQIVNDFQKGDIAEGYSVSREKKESFPLTVTSAQKNPTAFYLCASSIALGTRGPGANVLTFGAGSRLTVL.

A single count supports this clone. The chain employs TRBV4-1 and TRBJ1-5; 7 bases agree with TRBD1. Germline trimming cut 0 bases from V and 4 bases from J; bases unmatched to any gene: 3. Germline CDR1 reads MGHRA; CDR2 reads YSYEKL. The CDR3 covers 15 residues. As DNA, the CDR3 is TGCGCCAGCAGCCAAGAGGGGACAGTTAATCAGCCCCAGCATTTT. Translated, it gives CASSQEGTVNQPQHF.

V is TRBV19 and J is TRBJ2-2, with D perhaps TRBD1 or TRBD2 (5 bases each). The ends were cut back, 5 bases at V and 4 bases at J, with 17 bases in the middle. The CDR3 length is 16 residues. Germline V CDR1 and CDR2: LNHDA, SQIVND (reference sequence). CDR3 coding DNA: TGTGCCAGTAGTCAACACTCGGGACGGACCACCGGGGAGCTGTTTTTT. It encodes CASSQHSGRTTGELFF.

The V and J genes are TRBV30 and TRBJ1-2; TRBD1 might be the D (6 bases). The CDR3 totals 15 residues. CDR1 GTSNPN and CDR2 SVGIG come from the germline V gene (reference sequence). Trimming removed 2 bases from V and 0 bases from J, with 13 bases in between. The CDR3 region is CAWSFRRGPNYGYTF. CDR3 sequence (DNA): TGTGCCTGGAGTTTCCGCAGGGGCCCTAACTATGGCTACACCTTC. The full variable domain, completed using reference TRBV30 and TRBJ1-2, is SQTIHQWPATLVQPVGSPLSLECTVEGTSNPNLYWYRQAAGRGLQLLFYSVGIGQISSEVPQNLSASRPQDRQFILSSKKLLLSDSGFYLCAWSFRRGPNYGYTFGSGTRLTVV.

The chain couples TRBV18 to TRBJ2-7; 9 bases are shared with TRBD2. V shed 4 bases and J 6 bases; nucleotides not matched to a gene: 7. The V gene's germline CDR1 is KGHSH and CDR2 LQKENI. CDR3 length: 14 amino acids. The CDR3, as DNA: TGTGCCAGCTCACTAGCCGGGACTAGCCCCGAGCAGTACTTC. Translating gives CASSLAGTSPEQYF. Full variable domain (outside the CDR3, taken from reference TRBV18 and TRBJ2-7): NAGVMQNPRHLVRRRGQEARLRCSPMKGHSHVYWYRQLPEEGLKFMVYLQKENIIDESGMPKERFSAEFPKEGPSILRIQQVVRGDSAAYFCASSLAGTSPEQYFGPGTRLTVT.